This passage covers 9 T cell receptor beta chains from one sample sequenced in a study of T cell responses to AZD1222 COVID-19 vaccine. TCRdb's copy holds only in-frame clones and misses some; the assay was immunoSEQ multiplex PCR. This sample has some 120,000 clones, with around nine tenths found just once. This specimen consisted of peripheral blood, obtained on day 0 of AZD1222 vaccination. These receptors all come from an adult in good health.

The chain is built from TRBV20-1 and TRBJ2-4, with D tentatively TRBD2 (7 bases). From germline, CDR1 is DFQATT and CDR2 SNEGSKA (reference sequence). Trimming removed 3 bases at V and 5 bases at J, with 20 bases between. This CDR3 spans 16 amino acids. The CDR3 bases are TGCAGTGCTAGTGATCCTGTCGGGGGGCGAGAAAACATTCAGTACTTC. It yields the protein CSASDPVGGRENIQYF.

This chain joins TRBV7-2 and TRBJ1-2; 9 nucleotides align to TRBD1. The CDR3 extends over 15 amino acids. Trimming at V came to 6 bases and at J to 7 bases, leaving 12 bases not matched to a gene. The germline CDR1 and CDR2 sequences are SGHTA and FQGNSA. As DNA, the CDR3 is TGTGCCAGCAGTTCGACCACAGGGGGCCGAGGTGGCTACACCTTC. It codes for CASSSTTGGRGGYTF.

This chain joins TRBV7-9 and TRBJ2-5; 9 bases align to TRBD1. In germline, CDR1 is SEHNR, CDR2 FQNEAQ (reference sequence). This CDR3 contains 15 residues. With V trimmed by 3 bases and J by 1 base, 3 bases remained unmatched. Here the CDR3 DNA reads TGTGCCAGCAGCTTGGGGACAGGGATCCAAGAGACCCAGTACTTC. Translating it yields CASSLGTGIQETQYF.

The rearrangement links TRBV21-1 to TRBJ2-4; the DNA was not compared with TRBD2, the D call given in the table. TRBV21-1 is assigned pseudogene status. This CDR3 has 18 residues. The CDR3 nucleotides read TGTGCCAGCAGCAATCCCGGACTAGCGGGAGGGTGTTTGGGCATTCAGTACTTC. It yields the protein CASSNPGLAGGCLGIQYF.

The V call is TRBV6-5, the J call TRBJ2-5; 8 bases line up with TRBD2. V lost 0 bases and J lost 3; bases outside the gene matches: 6. CDR1 and CDR2 from the germline V gene are MNHEY and SVGAGI. The CDR3 covers 16 residues. CDR3 sequence reads: CASSYSVAGSKETQYF. CDR3 nucleotide sequence: TGTGCCAGCAGTTACTCTGTAGCGGGGAGTAAAGAGACCCAGTACTTC.

The chain carries TRBV7-2 and TRBJ1-5, with 9 bases matching TRBD1. Germline values: CDR1 SGHTA, CDR2 FQGNSA. The CDR3 consists of 17 residues. The V segment lost 1 base and the J segment 5 bases; nucleotides outside the gene matches: 9. For the CDR3, the DNA is TGTGCCAGCAGCTTAGGGGGACAGGGTGTTGGGCATCAGCCCCAGCATTTT. Translated, it gives CASSLGGQGVGHQPQHF.

This sequence joins TRBV9 and TRBJ2-3; the D call may be TRBD1 or TRBD2 (6 bases each). This CDR3 region has 15 residues. V was trimmed by 4 bases and J by 0 bases, leaving 12 bases between them. Germline CDR1 is SGDLS and CDR2 is YYNGEE. CDR3 nucleotide sequence: TGTGCCAGCAGCCTGGGGGGCTCTAGCACAGATACGCAGTATTTT. It translates to CASSLGGSSTDTQYF.

This clone occurred once. The chain couples TRBV24-1 to TRBJ1-2; tentatively, D is TRBD1 (6 bases). CDR1 KGHDR and CDR2 SFDVKD come from the germline V gene. The CDR3 has 13 amino acids. Trimming took off 7 bases at V and 1 base at J, with 9 bases between the two ends. The CDR3 protein is CATRDSNNYGYTF. As DNA, the CDR3 is TGTGCCACCAGGGACAGCAATAACTATGGCTACACCTTC.

V is TRBV19 and J is TRBJ1-5; D is undetermined. The CDR3 contains 13 residues. Looked up from germline, CDR1 is LNHDA and CDR2 is SQIVND (reference sequence). Trimming cost V 5 bases and J 6 bases, with 11 bases left between them. This CDR3 is CASSLRRSQPQHF. The DNA of the CDR3 is TGTGCCAGTAGTCTTCGTAGGAGTCAGCCCCAGCATTTT.